Listed below are T cell receptor beta chains from one sample, sequenced in a study of T-cell reconstitution after alpha-beta-depleted transplantation in children. Using its own MiXCR run on the PCR reads, TCRdb lists one record per CDR3 protein. The profile covers 500,000 or so distinct CDR3 sequences, with around a third appearing a single time and about 2.3% taken by the ten largest. The sequencing used PBMCs from the stem cell graft donor, collected from the stem cell graft. The receptors stem from a human donor who donated a stem cell graft to a child with aplastic anemia. The CDR3 runs from the conserved cysteine through the conserved F or W. D genes are given only for firm matches. Rows give clone size only sometimes, using once, few, many, or a class for an expanded clone.

clone size	D gene	V gene	J gene	CDR3 protein	CDR3 DNA
NA	NA	TRBV6-1	TRBJ2-3	CASSGGRRTDTQYF	TGTGCCAGCTCAGGGGGGAGGCGGACAGATACGCAGTATTTT
once	NA	TRBV12-5	TRBJ1-1	CASGLASMTEAFF	TGTGCTAGTGGTTTGGCGAGTATGACTGAAGCTTTCTTT
NA	NA	TRBV5-1	TRBJ2-1	CASSLRGGEGSGDYNEQFF	TGCGCCAGCAGCCTCAGGGGCGGGGAGGGTAGCGGAGACTACAATGAGCAGTTCTTC
NA	NA	TRBV5-1	TRBJ1-2	CASSLTRQGNYGYTF	TGCGCCAGCAGCTTGACCCGACAAGGGAACTATGGCTACACCTTC
NA	NA	TRBV20-1	TRBJ2-4	CSASKGRSYGKNIQYF	TGCAGTGCTTCAAAAGGCAGGTCGTATGGCAAAAACATTCAGTACTTC
few	TRBD2	TRBV6-1	TRBJ2-1	CASSPLSGVSYNEQFF	TGTGCCAGCAGTCCGCTAAGCGGGGTCTCCTACAATGAGCAGTTCTTC
few	NA	TRBV5-1	TRBJ2-1	CASSPDSPRDEQFF	TGCGCCAGCAGCCCGGACTCCCCCCGGGATGAGCAGTTCTTC
NA	TRBD2	TRBV4-3	TRBJ2-7	CASSQGTSAAYEQYF	TGCGCCAGCAGCCAGGGGACTAGCGCAGCCTACGAGCAGTACTTC
few	TRBD1	TRBV7-3	TRBJ2-1	CASSTVGGYSYNEQFF	TGTGCCAGCAGCACTGTAGGGGGCTACTCCTACAATGAGCAGTTCTTC
NA	NA	TRBV19	TRBJ1-1	CASTQVGNTEAFF	TGTGCCAGTACCCAGGTAGGGAACACTGAAGCTTTCTTT
few	NA	TRBV29-1	TRBJ2-5	CSARDRILLKETQYF	TGCAGCGCTAGAGACAGGATCCTACTCAAAGAGACCCAGTACTTC
NA	TRBD2	TRBV11-2	TRBJ2-1	CASSWGRPSGQSGFGNEQFF	TGTGCCAGCAGCTGGGGTCGGCCTAGCGGGCAGTCGGGGTTCGGCAATGAGCAGTTCTTC
NA	NA	TRBV19	TRBJ2-1	CASTIGGQGEQFF	TGTGCCAGTACGATTGGGGGGCAGGGTGAGCAGTTCTTC
NA	TRBD2	TRBV11-2	TRBJ2-3	CASSFGTSGGRTDTQYF	TGTGCCAGCAGCTTCGGGACTAGCGGGGGCCGCACAGATACGCAGTATTTT
NA	NA	TRBV12-3/TRBV12-4	TRBJ1-1	CASRLGTEGTEAFF	TGTGCCAGCAGACTCGGGACGGAGGGCACTGAAGCTTTCTTT
few	NA	TRBV24-1	TRBJ2-1	CATSDLHNEQFF	TGTGCCACCAGTGACCTCCACAATGAGCAGTTCTTC
NA	TRBD1	TRBV29-1	TRBJ2-7	CSARDSSTYEQYF	TGCAGCGCCCGGGACAGTTCCACCTACGAGCAGTACTTC
few	TRBD2	TRBV20-1	TRBJ2-5	CSASGGFRASGQETQYF	TGCAGTGCTAGTGGGGGATTCCGGGCTAGCGGGCAAGAGACCCAGTACTTC
NA	NA	TRBV7-9	TRBJ1-4	CASSRRPGEEKLFF	TGTGCCAGCAGCCGTCGTCCGGGGGAGGAAAAACTGTTTTTT
few	TRBD2	TRBV20-1	TRBJ2-7	CSAPSGVRSYEQYF	TGCAGTGCCCCGAGCGGGGTGAGGTCCTACGAGCAGTACTTC
few	NA	TRBV6-5	TRBJ2-4	CASSYLRDKNIQYF	TGTGCCAGCAGTTACCTCCGGGACAAAAACATTCAGTACTTC
few	NA	TRBV12-3/TRBV12-4	TRBJ2-2	CASSPDSANTGELFF	TGTGCCAGCAGTCCAGACAGCGCGAACACCGGGGAGCTGTTTTTT
NA	NA	TRBV12-3/TRBV12-4	TRBJ2-1	CASSLDPTRSNEQFF	TGTGCCAGCAGTTTAGACCCGACTAGGTCCAATGAGCAGTTCTTC
NA	NA	TRBV7-7	TRBJ2-4	CVVSDSKNIQYF	TGTGTCGTCTCGGACAGTAAAAACATTCAGTACTTC
NA	NA	TRBV19	TRBJ1-1	CASSIPRGKNTEAFF	TGTGCCAGTAGTATCCCACGTGGTAAGAACACTGAAGCTTTCTTT
NA	NA	TRBV20-1	TRBJ2-1	CSARLPGDEQFF	TGCAGTGCTAGACTCCCAGGGGATGAGCAGTTCTTC
NA	NA	TRBV20-1	TRBJ2-1	CSARDHGRGQFF	TGCAGTGCTAGAGATCACGGGCGCGGGCAGTTCTTC
NA	NA	TRBV20-1	TRBJ1-5	CSARGSASNQPQHF	TGCAGTGCTAGAGGTTCTGCCAGCAATCAGCCCCAGCATTTT
NA	NA	TRBV10-3	TRBJ1-2	CAISESWNGYTF	TGTGCCATCAGTGAGTCATGGAATGGCTACACCTTC
few	NA	TRBV5-1	TRBJ2-1	CASSVRTGDYNEQFF	TGCGCCAGCAGTGTGAGGACTGGAGACTACAATGAGCAGTTCTTC
NA	NA	TRBV11-2	TRBJ2-7	CASSSLGDEQYF	TGTGCCAGCAGCTCCTTGGGGGACGAGCAGTACTTC
few	NA	TRBV27	TRBJ1-2	CASSLEGEGGYTF	TGTGCCAGCAGTTTAGAGGGGGAAGGGGGCTACACCTTC
NA	TRBD2	TRBV6-5	TRBJ2-1	CASTAGASNEQFF	TGTGCCAGCACGGCGGGAGCAAGTAATGAGCAGTTCTTC
NA	NA	TRBV6-1	TRBJ1-5	CASSEEVRAGNQPQHF	TGTGCCAGCAGTGAAGAGGTCAGGGCGGGGAATCAGCCCCAGCATTTT
NA	NA	TRBV5-1	TRBJ1-1	CASSAPRGNTEAFF	TGCGCCAGCAGCGCGCCACGGGGGAACACTGAAGCTTTCTTT
NA	NA	TRBV5-4	TRBJ2-5	CASSLPVSETQYF	TGTGCCAGCAGCTTGCCAGTGTCGGAGACCCAGTACTTC
NA	NA	TRBV20-1	TRBJ2-1	CSGRDLGYNEQFF	TGCAGTGGGCGGGACCTCGGCTACAATGAGCAGTTCTTC
few	TRBD2	TRBV20-1	TRBJ2-1	CSARTSGRSDEQFF	TGCAGTGCTAGGACTAGCGGGAGGTCAGATGAGCAGTTCTTC
few	NA	TRBV12-3/TRBV12-4	TRBJ1-1	CASSFTGRSAEAFF	TGTGCCAGCAGTTTTACAGGGAGGTCGGCTGAAGCTTTCTTT
NA	NA	TRBV7-2	TRBJ2-4	CASSPWTPGPKNIQYF	TGTGCCAGCAGCCCGTGGACCCCCGGGCCCAAAAACATTCAGTACTTC
few	NA	TRBV9	TRBJ2-5	CASSPRLGGQETQYF	TGTGCCAGCAGCCCACGGTTAGGGGGACAAGAGACCCAGTACTTC
NA	NA	TRBV6-2/TRBV6-3	TRBJ1-1	CASSYSRTVNTEAFF	TGTGCCAGCAGTTACTCCCGCACGGTGAACACTGAAGCTTTCTTT
few	TRBD1	TRBV27	TRBJ1-1	CASQRQGPNTEAFF	TGTGCCAGCCAGAGACAGGGACCGAACACTGAAGCTTTCTTT
few	TRBD1	TRBV29-1	TRBJ1-5	CSVERGAGGPQHF	TGCAGCGTTGAAAGGGGGGCAGGGGGGCCCCAGCATTTT
few	NA	TRBV18	TRBJ1-1	CASSVNKDTEAFF	TGTGCCAGCTCCGTTAATAAGGACACTGAAGCTTTCTTT
NA	NA	TRBV7-9	TRBJ2-3	CASRIGADTQYF	TGTGCCAGCAGGATAGGGGCAGATACGCAGTATTTT
NA	NA	TRBV28	TRBJ1-6	CASSLLALEGVRSPLHF	TGTGCCAGCAGTTTATTGGCGTTGGAGGGAGTGAGGTCACCCCTCCACTTT
NA	NA	TRBV7-3	TRBJ2-2	CASSFNGVTTGELFF	TGTGCCAGCAGCTTTAATGGCGTCACCACCGGGGAGCTGTTTTTT
NA	NA	TRBV20-1	TRBJ2-5	CSAPWAREETQYF	TGCAGTGCTCCCTGGGCCAGAGAAGAGACCCAGTACTTC
few	NA	TRBV7-3	TRBJ2-3	CASSPSGRGASTDTQYF	TGTGCCAGCAGCCCCTCGGGCCGGGGCGCTAGCACAGATACGCAGTATTTT
NA	TRBD2	TRBV18	TRBJ2-1	CASSPPGLGNEQFF	TGTGCCAGCTCACCACCGGGACTAGGCAATGAGCAGTTCTTC
NA	TRBD2	TRBV2	TRBJ2-7	CASAPSGKNLGYEQYF	TGTGCCAGCGCCCCTAGCGGAAAAAATTTGGGCTACGAGCAGTACTTC
NA	NA	TRBV30	TRBJ2-1	CAWRNWKYNEQFF	TGTGCCTGGAGAAATTGGAAGTACAATGAGCAGTTCTTC
NA	TRBD1	TRBV20-1	TRBJ1-1	CSAGDRVLTEAFF	TGCAGTGCTGGTGACAGGGTACTCACTGAAGCTTTCTTT
few	NA	TRBV7-2	TRBJ2-5	CASSLEEVPRGRTQYF	TGTGCCAGCAGCTTAGAGGAGGTTCCTAGGGGGAGGACCCAGTACTTC
NA	TRBD1	TRBV4-2	TRBJ2-5	CASSPLPGTGGLETQYF	TGTGCCAGCAGCCCGCTCCCAGGGACAGGGGGCTTAGAGACCCAGTACTTC
NA	NA	TRBV15	TRBJ2-1	CATSATGEQFF	TGTGCCACCAGTGCGACGGGTGAGCAGTTCTTC